Below are 7 T cell receptor beta chains sequenced from a single sample in a study of T cell clusters in autoimmune cytopenias. TRB was amplified from approximately 250 ng of peripheral blood genomic DNA per sample. TRB rearrangements were amplified by touch-down multiplex PCR with mixed TRB-A/B primers. TCRdb reprocessed the multiplex PCR reads and keeps a single row for each CDR3 protein, giving no DNA. The repertoire table contains 7,700 or so distinct CDR3 sequences. Sequenced: peripheral blood. These receptors originate from a human donor with an autoimmune cytopenia or autoimmune hepatitis (not recorded which).

Frequency places this clonotype as medium-sized. The V and J genes are TRBV19 and TRBJ2-7; TCRdb designates TRBD2, a call that cannot be tested without DNA. CDR3 size: 15 residues. Per germline, CDR1 LNHDA and CDR2 SQIVND (reference sequence). The CDR3 is CASSRLRGFQGEQYF.

By frequency, this clonotype registers medium-sized. The V call is TRBV29-1, the J call TRBJ2-3; TCRdb selects TRBD2, and the lack of DNA leaves this call unchecked. This CDR3 is built from 16 residues. The germline CDR1 and CDR2 sequences are SQVTM and ANQGSEA. CDR3 sequence: CSVGGVGGPSTDTQYF.

This clonotype counts as medium-sized (0.01 to 0.1%) by frequency. The rearrangement links TRBV18 to TRBJ2-7; the TRBD2 assignment by TCRdb is unverifiable without DNA. There are 16 residues in the CDR3. From germline, CDR1 is KGHSH and CDR2 LQKENI. CDR3 region: CASSPQTSGSSNEQYF.

This chain joins TRBV10-3 and TRBJ2-3. The CDR3 runs to 13 residues. The germline V gene encodes CDR1 ENHRY and CDR2 SYGVKD. The CDR3 loop is CAISEGSTDTQYF.

V gene TRBV7-6 combines with J gene TRBJ1-2. CDR1 SGHVS and CDR2 FNYEAQ come from the germline V gene. The CDR3 length is 15 residues. CDR3 sequence: CASSLAQGGNYGYTF.

This clonotype registers medium-sized by frequency. The chain carries TRBV19 and TRBJ1-3; TCRdb gives TRBD1 as the D gene, but with no DNA this cannot be confirmed. This CDR3 contains 17 residues. The germline CDR1 and CDR2 sequences are LNHDA and SQIVND (reference sequence). The CDR3 protein is CASTLQGRSTSGNTIYF.

This chain uses TRBV27 with TRBJ2-1; TCRdb designates TRBD2, a call that cannot be tested without DNA. There are 17 residues in the CDR3. Germline CDR1 reads MNHEY; CDR2 reads SMNVEV (reference sequence). The CDR3 sequence: CASTFGFGTSGGNEQFF.